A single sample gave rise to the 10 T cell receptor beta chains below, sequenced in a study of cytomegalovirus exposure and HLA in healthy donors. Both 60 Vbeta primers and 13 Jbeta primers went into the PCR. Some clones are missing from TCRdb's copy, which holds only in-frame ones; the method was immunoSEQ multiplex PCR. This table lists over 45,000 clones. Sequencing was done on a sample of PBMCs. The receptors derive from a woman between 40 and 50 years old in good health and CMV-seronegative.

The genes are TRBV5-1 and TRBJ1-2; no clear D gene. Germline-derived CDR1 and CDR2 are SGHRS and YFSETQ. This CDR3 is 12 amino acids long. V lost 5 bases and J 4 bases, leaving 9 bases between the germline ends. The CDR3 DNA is TGCGCCAGCAGAATCGAGGGCTATGGCTACACCTTC. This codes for CASRIEGYGYTF. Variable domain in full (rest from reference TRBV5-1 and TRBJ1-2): KAGVTQTPRYLIKTRGQQVTLSCSPISGHRSVSWYQQTPGQGLQFLFEYFSETQRNKGNFPGRFSGRQFSNSRSEMNVSTLELGDSALYLCASRIEGYGYTFGSGTRLTVV.

CDR3 sequence: CASSSTVTNYGYTF. Written as DNA, the CDR3 is TGCGCCAGCAGCTCTACAGTTACTAACTATGGCTACACCTTC. The chain employs TRBV5-1 and TRBJ1-2; D is unresolved. The CDR3 is 14 amino acids. Deletions cut 3 bases from V and 0 bases from J, with 9 bases between. CDR1 is SGHRS, CDR2 YFSETQ, per germline. Full variable domain (missing parts from reference TRBV5-1 and TRBJ1-2): KAGVTQTPRYLIKTRGQQVTLSCSPISGHRSVSWYQQTPGQGLQFLFEYFSETQRNKGNFPGRFSGRQFSNSRSEMNVSTLELGDSALYLCASSSTVTNYGYTFGSGTRLTVV.

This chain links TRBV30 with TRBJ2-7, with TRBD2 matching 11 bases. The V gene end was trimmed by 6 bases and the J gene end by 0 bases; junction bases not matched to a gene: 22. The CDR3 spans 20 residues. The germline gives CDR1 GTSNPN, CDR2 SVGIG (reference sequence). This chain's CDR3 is CACLSGGPGLAEVSSYEQYF. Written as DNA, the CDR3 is TGTGCCTGTCTCAGTGGGGGGCCGGGACTAGCGGAGGTAAGCTCCTACGAGCAGTACTTC.

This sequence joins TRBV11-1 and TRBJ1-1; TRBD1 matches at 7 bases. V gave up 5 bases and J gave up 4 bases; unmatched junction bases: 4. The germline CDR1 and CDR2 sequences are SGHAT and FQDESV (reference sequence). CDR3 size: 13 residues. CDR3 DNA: TGTGCCAGCAGCCGACAGGGTGCCACTGAAGCTTTCTTT. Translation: CASSRQGATEAFF.

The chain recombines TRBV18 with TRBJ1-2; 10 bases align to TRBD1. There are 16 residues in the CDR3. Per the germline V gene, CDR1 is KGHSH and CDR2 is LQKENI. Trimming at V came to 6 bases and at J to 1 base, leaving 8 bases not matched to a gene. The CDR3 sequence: CASSEGQGSFNYGYTF. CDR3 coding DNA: TGTGCCAGCTCCGAGGGACAGGGGAGTTTTAACTATGGCTACACCTTC. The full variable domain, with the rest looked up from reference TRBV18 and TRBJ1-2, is NAGVMQNPRHLVRRRGQEARLRCSPMKGHSHVYWYRQLPEEGLKFMVYLQKENIIDESGMPKERFSAEFPKEGPSILRIQQVVRGDSAAYFCASSEGQGSFNYGYTFGSGTRLTVV.

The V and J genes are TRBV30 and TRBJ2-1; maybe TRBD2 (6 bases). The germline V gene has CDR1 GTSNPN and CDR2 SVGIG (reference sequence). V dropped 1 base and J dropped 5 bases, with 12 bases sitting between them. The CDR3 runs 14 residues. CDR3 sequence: CAWSGGIGDNEQFF. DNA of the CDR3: TGTGCCTGGAGTGGCGGGATTGGCGACAATGAGCAGTTCTTC.

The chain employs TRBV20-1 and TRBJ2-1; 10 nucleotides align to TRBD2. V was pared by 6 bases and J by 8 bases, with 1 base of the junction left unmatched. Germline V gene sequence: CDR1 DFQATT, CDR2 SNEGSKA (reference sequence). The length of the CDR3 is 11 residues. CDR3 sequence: CSAGLAHEQFF. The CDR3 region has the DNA TGCAGTGCGGGACTAGCGCATGAGCAGTTCTTC.

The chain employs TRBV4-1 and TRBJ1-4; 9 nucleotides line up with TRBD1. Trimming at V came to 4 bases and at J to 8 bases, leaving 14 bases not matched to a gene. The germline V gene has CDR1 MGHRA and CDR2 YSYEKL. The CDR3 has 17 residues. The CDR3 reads CASSLRDRVGPAEKLFF. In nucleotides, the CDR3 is TGCGCCAGCAGCCTCCGGGACAGGGTCGGCCCCGCGGAAAAACTGTTTTTT.

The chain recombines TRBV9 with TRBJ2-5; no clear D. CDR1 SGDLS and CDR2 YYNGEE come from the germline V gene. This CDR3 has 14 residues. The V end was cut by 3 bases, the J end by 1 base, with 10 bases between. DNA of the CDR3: TGTGCCAGCAGCGCCTTAGCATCCCAAGAGACCCAGTACTTC. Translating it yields CASSALASQETQYF.

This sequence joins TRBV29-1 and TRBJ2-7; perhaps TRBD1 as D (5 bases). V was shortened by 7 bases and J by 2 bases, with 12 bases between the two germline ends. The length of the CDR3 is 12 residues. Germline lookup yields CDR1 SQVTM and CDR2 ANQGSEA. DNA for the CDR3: TGCAGCGCCCTGGACACCGCCTACGAGCAGTACTTC. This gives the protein CSALDTAYEQYF.